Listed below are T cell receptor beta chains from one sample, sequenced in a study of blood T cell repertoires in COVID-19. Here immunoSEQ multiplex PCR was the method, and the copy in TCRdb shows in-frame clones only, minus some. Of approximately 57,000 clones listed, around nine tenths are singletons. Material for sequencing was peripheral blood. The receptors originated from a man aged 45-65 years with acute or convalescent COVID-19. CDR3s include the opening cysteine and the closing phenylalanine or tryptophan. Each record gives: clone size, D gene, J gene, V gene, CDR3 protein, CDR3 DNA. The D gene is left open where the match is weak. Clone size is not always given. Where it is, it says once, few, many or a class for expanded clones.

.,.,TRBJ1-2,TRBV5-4,CASSLAEDYGYTF,TGTGCCAGCAGCTTAGCAGAGGACTATGGCTACACCTTC
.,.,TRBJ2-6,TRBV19,CASTGRGANVLTF,TGTGCCAGTACGGGTAGAGGGGCCAACGTCCTGACTTTC
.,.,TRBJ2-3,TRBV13,CASSSRITGGSTDTQYF,TGTGCCAGCAGCTCCCGCATTACCGGGGGTTCCACAGATACGCAGTATTTT
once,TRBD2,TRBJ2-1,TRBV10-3,CAISAAQGLAGEGSYNEQFF,TGTGCCATCAGTGCGGCCCAGGGACTAGCGGGAGAAGGCTCCTACAATGAGCAGTTCTTC
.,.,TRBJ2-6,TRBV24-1,CATGGARANSGANVLTF,TGTGCCACGGGGGGGGCCAGGGCCAACTCTGGGGCCAACGTCCTGACTTTC
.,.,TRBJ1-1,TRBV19,CASSRVTGLGTEAFF,TGTGCCAGTAGTAGGGTAACAGGCTTGGGGACTGAAGCTTTCTTT
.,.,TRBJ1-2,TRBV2,CASSEVSNYGYTF,TGTGCCAGCAGTGAAGTGAGTAACTATGGCTACACCTTC
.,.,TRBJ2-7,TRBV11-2,CASRPFGVYEQYF,TGTGCCAGCAGACCCTTCGGGGTTTACGAGCAGTACTTC
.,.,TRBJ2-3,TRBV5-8,CASSLAEYTDTQYF,TGTGCCAGCAGCTTGGCAGAATACACAGATACGCAGTATTTT
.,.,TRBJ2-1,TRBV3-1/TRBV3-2,CASSHGTNYNEQFF,TGTGCCAGCAGCCATGGTACTAACTACAATGAGCAGTTCTTC
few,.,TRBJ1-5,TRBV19,CASKSREGRPSNQPQHF,TGTGCCAGTAAGTCCCGGGAGGGAAGACCTAGCAATCAGCCCCAGCATTTT
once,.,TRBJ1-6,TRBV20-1,CSASAFSGDLSPLHF,TGCAGTGCTAGTGCTTTTTCGGGAGACCTTTCACCCCTCCACTTT
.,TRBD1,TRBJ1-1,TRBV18,CASSQDRASTEAFF,TGTGCCAGCTCACAGGACAGGGCGAGCACTGAAGCTTTCTTT